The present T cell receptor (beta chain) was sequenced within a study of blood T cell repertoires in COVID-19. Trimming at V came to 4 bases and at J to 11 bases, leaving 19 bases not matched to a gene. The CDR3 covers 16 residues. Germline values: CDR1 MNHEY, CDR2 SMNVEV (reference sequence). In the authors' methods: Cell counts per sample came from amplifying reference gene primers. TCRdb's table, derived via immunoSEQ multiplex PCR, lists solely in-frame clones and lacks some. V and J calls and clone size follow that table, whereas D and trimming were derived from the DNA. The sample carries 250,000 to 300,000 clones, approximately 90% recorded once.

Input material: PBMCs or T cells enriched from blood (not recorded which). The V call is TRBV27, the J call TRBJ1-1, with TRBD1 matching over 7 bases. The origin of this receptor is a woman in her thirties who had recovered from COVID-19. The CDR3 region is CASSSLPKTGPSGAFF. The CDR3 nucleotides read TGTGCCAGCAGTTCCCTACCAAAGACAGGGCCCAGCGGGGCTTTCTTT.